This T cell receptor (beta chain) emerged from a study of cytotoxic CD8 clonotypes in ibrutinib-treated CLL. Whole-study findings and limits: The study found public clonotypes uncommon, contracting or stable on treatment.

Germline V gives CDR1 SNHLY, CDR2 FYNNEI. CDR3 length: 14 amino acids. With 6 bases clipped from V and 2 bases from J, the junction kept 1 base outside the gene matches. Points on this clone: Its antigen is unidentified.

Profiled with immunoSEQ multiplex PCR; TCRdb holds only in-frame clones, not every one. The sample includes just over 200,000 clones, just over 70% of them seen just once. The source was PBMCs, collected after 12 months of ibrutinib treatment. This chain links TRBV2 with TRBJ1-5, with TRBD1 matching 10 bases. The receptor's source is a human donor with chronic lymphocytic leukemia. In DNA, the CDR3 is TGTGCCAGCAGCGGACAGGGGGGCAATCAGCCCCAGCATTTT. It specifies CASSGQGGNQPQHF.